The rows below give T cell receptor beta chains drawn from one sample of a study of T cells in Graves' hyperthyroidism and ophthalmopathy. MiXCR, run by TCRdb on the multiplex PCR reads, gives a single entry per CDR3 protein. In the table there are fewer than 300,000 distinct CDR3 sequences, less than 30% of which are singletons. The sequenced material came from blood. The receptors derive from a man between 40 and 49 years old with Graves' hyperthyroidism that later progressed to Graves' ophthalmopathy. Both conserved end residues are part of each CDR3. The order of the fields is V gene, D gene, J gene, clone size, CDR3 DNA, CDR3 protein. The D gene is left open where the match is weak. Clone size is given for some rows only: seen once, a few or many times, or a class if the clone is expanded.

TRBV29-1,.,TRBJ1-1,many,TGCAGCGTTGAGGGGCTCCAGAAGAACACTGAAGCTTTCTTT,CSVEGLQKNTEAFF
TRBV5-1,.,TRBJ2-5,many,TGCGCCAGCAGCTTTGGGGAGGACGGTGAGACCCAGTACTTC,CASSFGEDGETQYF
TRBV3-1,.,TRBJ1-1,.,TGTGCCAGCAGCCAAGTCCTCACTGAAGCTTTCTTT,CASSQVLTEAFF
TRBV12-3/TRBV12-4,.,TRBJ1-1,few,TGTGCCAGCAAATTAGGACAGACGAACACTGAAGCTTTCTTT,CASKLGQTNTEAFF
TRBV27,TRBD2,TRBJ2-5,few,TGTGCCAGCGGTTTATCAGTCCGGGAGGTTGAAGAGACCCAGTACTTC,CASGLSVREVEETQYF
TRBV15,TRBD2,TRBJ2-7,.,TGTGCCACCAGCCACGGGGGGGGGGCTCCCTACGAGCAGTACTTC,CATSHGGGAPYEQYF
TRBV15,TRBD1,TRBJ2-7,.,TGTGCCACCAGCAGCCAGACAGGGTACGAGCAGTACTTC,CATSSQTGYEQYF
TRBV5-4,TRBD2,TRBJ2-7,many,TGTGCCAGCAGCCCGGGTAGCGGGTCCTACGAGCAGTACTTC,CASSPGSGSYEQYF
TRBV6-5,.,TRBJ1-1,few,TGTGCCAGCAGTTACGAAGGGGGAAACACTGAAGCTTTCTTT,CASSYEGGNTEAFF
TRBV29-1,.,TRBJ2-7,many,TGCAGCGTTGAAGATCAAGGTTACGAGCAGTACTTC,CSVEDQGYEQYF
TRBV12-3/TRBV12-4,.,TRBJ1-1,.,TGTGCCAGCAGTTTAGTCCAGGAGAACACTGAAGCTTTCTTT,CASSLVQENTEAFF
TRBV6-2/TRBV6-3,TRBD2,TRBJ2-1,once,TGTGCCGGCAGTTACTCAATTTGGGGGGGAAAGAGCAATGAGCAGTTCTTC,CAGSYSIWGGKSNEQFF
TRBV20-1,.,TRBJ2-5,.,TGCAGTGCCTCATGGGAGACCCAGTACTTC,CSASWETQYF
TRBV30,.,TRBJ1-5,.,TGTGCCTGGACCCCGGGGCTAAATCAGCCCCAGCATTTT,CAWTPGLNQPQHF
TRBV6-5,.,TRBJ1-2,.,TGTGCCAGCAGTTCGTTAATGTTCAATCAGAGGGGCTACACCTTC,CASSSLMFNQRGYTF
TRBV4-1,.,TRBJ2-2,many,TGCGCCAGCAGCCAAGTTATCATCGTCGGTGGGCCGAACACCGGGGAGCTGTTTTTT,CASSQVIIVGGPNTGELFF
TRBV4-1,.,TRBJ2-7,.,TGCGCCAGCAGCCAAGTTGGCCGGAACGAGCAGTACTTC,CASSQVGRNEQYF
TRBV20-1,TRBD2,TRBJ2-2,many,TGCAGTGCTAGACGGAGGACTAGCGGCAACGCTTTCGCCGGGGAGCTGTTTTTT,CSARRRTSGNAFAGELFF
TRBV18,.,TRBJ2-7,many,TGTGCCAGCTCACCACGGGGCGGGGACGAGCAGTACTTC,CASSPRGGDEQYF
TRBV15,.,TRBJ2-5,.,TGTGCCACCAGCAACCTCGAGTACCAAGAGACCCAGTACTTC,CATSNLEYQETQYF
TRBV5-1,TRBD1,TRBJ1-1,many,TGCGCCAGCAGCTCAAACAGGGGGAAAAACACTGAAGCTTTCTTT,CASSSNRGKNTEAFF
TRBV6-2/TRBV6-3,.,TRBJ1-2,.,TGTGCCAGCCACCAGGACGAAGTGAGAGGCTACACCTTC,CASHQDEVRGYTF
TRBV15,.,TRBJ2-7,.,TGTGCCACCAGCAGTCGGGACAAAAACACCTACGAGCAGTACTTC,CATSSRDKNTYEQYF
TRBV6-2/TRBV6-3,.,TRBJ1-1,.,TGTGCCAGCAGAGATACCGGGACAAGACACACTGAAGCTTTCTTT,CASRDTGTRHTEAFF
TRBV29-1,TRBD2,TRBJ2-7,many,TGCAGCGTCTCCGGGACTAGCGGGAAAACCTACGAGCAGTACTTC,CSVSGTSGKTYEQYF
TRBV5-5,.,TRBJ1-1,many,TGTGCCAGCAGCTTGGTGGGACTCAAGAACACTGAAGCTTTCTTT,CASSLVGLKNTEAFF
TRBV14,TRBD1,TRBJ2-4,many,TGTGCCAGCAGCCAAGATAGACAGGGGGTAAAAAACATTCAGTACTTC,CASSQDRQGVKNIQYF
TRBV2,TRBD1,TRBJ1-2,many,TGTGCCAGCAGTGCTGGACAGGGGCCCTACTATGGCTACACCTTC,CASSAGQGPYYGYTF
TRBV28,.,TRBJ1-5,many,TGTGCCAGCATAAGGGGATCGGATTTCAATCAGCCCCAGCATTTT,CASIRGSDFNQPQHF
TRBV28,.,TRBJ2-5,.,TGTGCCAGCAGGGCGATCCGGGACACACAAGAGACCCAGTACTTC,CASRAIRDTQETQYF
TRBV27,.,TRBJ2-7,many,TGTGCCAGCAGCGGAGCAGGTACCGGGGTGGGCGCCTACGAGCAGTACTTC,CASSGAGTGVGAYEQYF
TRBV7-9,TRBD1,TRBJ1-2,many,TGTGCCAGCAGCCTCGGGACAGGGCGGTATGGCTACACCTTC,CASSLGTGRYGYTF
TRBV25-1,.,TRBJ1-1,many,TGTGCCAGCAGATTCTTCCTTGAAGCTTTCTTT,CASRFFLEAFF
TRBV28,.,TRBJ1-2,.,TGTGCCAGCAGTCCGACACCAAACTATGGCTACACCTTC,CASSPTPNYGYTF